Below are 6 T cell receptor beta chains sequenced from a single sample in a study of shared clonotypes between healthy human individuals. The table came from immunoSEQ multiplex PCR; TCRdb's copy has only in-frame clones and leaves some out. The table includes around 1.6 million clones, approximately 98% detected once. The sample was naive CD4+ T cells sorted from blood. Regarding subset: CD45RA+ positively selected. These receptors were taken from a man between 25 and 39 years old in good health.

The chain is built from TRBV28 and TRBJ2-2; D possibly corresponds to TRBD2 (6 bases). Germline V CDR1 and CDR2: MDHEN, SYDVKM. This CDR3 has 15 amino acids. V was cut by 5 bases and J by 6 bases, with 16 bases left in between. The CDR3 reads CASSPGLGGSGELFF. The CDR3 DNA sequence: TGTGCCAGCAGTCCGGGACTCGGTGGTTCCGGGGAGCTGTTTTTT.

This rearrangement joins TRBV5-6 to TRBJ1-3; no reliable D call. CDR3 length: 15 residues. CDR1 SGHDT and CDR2 YYEEEE come from the germline V gene. Trimming cost V 6 bases and J 0 bases, with 13 bases left between them. CDR3 nucleotide sequence: TGTGCCAGCAACGCTGCAGGATCCTCTGGAAACACCATATATTTT. Translation: CASNAAGSSGNTIYF. The variable domain in full, with the rest retrieved from reference TRBV5-6 and TRBJ1-3, is DAGVTQSPTHLIKTRGQQVTLRCSPKSGHDTVSWYQQALGQGPQFIFQYYEEEERQRGNFPDRFSGHQFPNYSSELNVNALLLGDSALYLCASNAAGSSGNTIYFGEGSWLTVV.

The CDR3 bases are TGTGCCAGCCGAAAAGGCCCTAGCGGACAATTCGATGAGCAGTTCTTC. Amino acids: CASRKGPSGQFDEQFF. This sequence joins TRBV21-1 and TRBJ2-1; the table names TRBD2, a call not compared with the DNA. TRBV21-1 is termed a pseudogene. The CDR3 totals 16 residues.

The gene calls are TRBV18 and TRBJ2-1; TRBD2 matches at 11 bases. The CDR3 runs to 16 residues. The germline V gene encodes CDR1 KGHSH and CDR2 LQKENI. V lost 5 bases and J lost 0; bases outside the gene matches: 3. CDR3 coding DNA: TGTGCCAGCTCATTTACTAGCGGGAGCTCCTACAATGAGCAGTTCTTC. Its translation is CASSFTSGSSYNEQFF. The whole variable domain, filled in from reference TRBV18 and TRBJ2-1, reads NAGVMQNPRHLVRRRGQEARLRCSPMKGHSHVYWYRQLPEEGLKFMVYLQKENIIDESGMPKERFSAEFPKEGPSILRIQQVVRGDSAAYFCASSFTSGSSYNEQFFGPGTRLTVL.

As to this clone: This sample also contains other DNA sequences that code for the same CDR3. The genes are TRBV15 and TRBJ2-7; 10 bases agree with TRBD1. The germline V gene encodes CDR1 LNHNV and CDR2 YYDKDF (reference sequence). After removal of 1 base from V and 2 bases from J, the junction contained 2 bases not matched to a gene. CDR3 length equals 15 residues. CDR3 DNA sequence: TGTGCCACCAGCAGAGGAGGACAGGGGGCCTACGAGCAGTACTTC. Its translation: CATSRGGQGAYEQYF.

V and J are TRBV28 and TRBJ2-1; 9 positions agree with TRBD2. With 1 base clipped from V and 4 bases from J, the junction kept 8 bases outside the gene matches. Germline V CDR1 and CDR2: MDHEN, SYDVKM. CDR3 size: 17 residues. The chain's CDR3 is CASSLSSLAGIYNEQFF. CDR3 coding DNA: TGTGCCAGCAGTTTATCCTCCCTAGCGGGAATATACAATGAGCAGTTCTTC.